The clone carrying this T cell receptor beta chain was seen at least ten times. In the original processing: Scientists estimated how many nucleated cells there were by amplifying reference gene primers. Some clones are missing from TCRdb's copy, which holds only in-frame ones; the method was immunoSEQ multiplex PCR. For V, J and clone size, that table is used; D and trimming come from the DNA. The repertoire holds roughly 60,000 clones, with about 77% as singletons. The sample originates from a study of blood T cell repertoires in COVID-19. The germline V gene encodes CDR1 SGHTA and CDR2 FQGNSA. The CDR3 runs to 17 residues. V gave up 3 bases and J gave up 5 bases, with 19 bases separating them.

The sequencing sample was made of peripheral blood. The sequence was obtained from a human donor in a cohort sampled during active COVID-19. The chain employs TRBV7-2 and TRBJ2-2, with D uncertain. The CDR3 loop reads CASSFTETIGGTGELFF. DNA of the CDR3: TGTGCCAGCAGCTTCACAGAAACCATAGGTGGGACCGGGGAGCTGTTTTTT.